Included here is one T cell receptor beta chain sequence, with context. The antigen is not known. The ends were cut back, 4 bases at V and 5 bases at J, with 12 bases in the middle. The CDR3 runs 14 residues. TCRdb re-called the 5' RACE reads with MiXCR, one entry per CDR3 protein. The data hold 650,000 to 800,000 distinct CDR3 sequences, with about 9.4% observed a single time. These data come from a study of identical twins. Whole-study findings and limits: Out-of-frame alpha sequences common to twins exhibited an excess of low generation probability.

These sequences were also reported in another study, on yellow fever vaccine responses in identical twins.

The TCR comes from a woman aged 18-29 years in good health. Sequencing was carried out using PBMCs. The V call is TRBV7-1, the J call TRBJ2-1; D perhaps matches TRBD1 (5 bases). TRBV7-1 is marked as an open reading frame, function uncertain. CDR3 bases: TGTGCCAGCAGCTTCAGGGCGTATCACAATGAGCAGTTCTTC. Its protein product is CASSFRAYHNEQFF.